Here is one TCR beta chain with its context. A much larger clone lies one base from this, so it may be a read error. The assay was immunoSEQ multiplex PCR, and TCRdb's table has in-frame clones only and misses some. The repertoire has about a million clones, roughly 80% of them found once; the top ten carry almost 0.9%. The data belong to a study of shared clonotypes between healthy human individuals. This TCR was sampled from a man between 18 and 29 years old in good health. Some clones in this sample may be carry-over from other donors' samples. What was sequenced was memory CD4+ T cells from PBMCs. As for subset: CD45RA-negative fraction.

CDR3 protein: CAWSAYSNRPQHF. DNA for the CDR3: TGTGCCTGGAGTGCCTATAGCAATCGGCCCCAGCATTTT. The chain is built from TRBV30 and TRBJ1-5; no definite D call. There are 13 residues in the CDR3. Germline CDR1 reads GTSNPN; CDR2 reads SVGIG (reference sequence). Full variable domain (rest looked up from reference TRBV30 and TRBJ1-5): SQTIHQWPATLVQPVGSPLSLECTVEGTSNPNLYWYRQAAGRGLQLLFYSVGIGQISSEVPQNLSASRPQDRQFILSSKKLLLSDSGFYLCAWSAYSNRPQHFGDGTRLSIL.